This TCR beta chain was captured by sequencing in a study of blood T cell repertoires in COVID-19 (dated by TCRdb to the early 2020s). Some background on the complete study: Samples from collaborators originated in the United States, Italy and Spain and spanned both the acute and convalescent phases of COVID-19. Nearly every sample came with metadata listing a de-identified subject ID, COVID-19 status, age in years and sex. The material from the prospective study consisted of cDNA or gDNA derived from T cells, B-cell-depleted T cells, or PBMCs. The repertoires were made available in a free public database intended to serve as a resource for research on the immune response to SARS-CoV-2. Subjects who had been exposed to COVID-19, were actively infected with it, or had recovered from it provided the deeply sampled blood TCRbeta repertoires that made up the dataset. HLA class I and class II types, where available, came from metadata supplied by the sample provider rather than from assay-based typing. Samples were obtained from the ongoing ImmuneRACE study (first 160 participants) and from over 1,000 subjects provided by 6 global collaborators. On the study overall, not on this receptor specifically: The amount of clinical and demographic metadata varied by source and participant and was provided uncurated.

The immunoSEQ Assay, a bias-controlled multiplex PCR, was used to amplify TCRbeta CDR3 regions from genomic DNA. Per the authors' processing: The number of nucleated cells in each sample was estimated by amplification of reference gene primers within the assay. Sequence reads were collapsed and filtered to measure the absolute abundance of every unique TCRbeta CDR3 rearrangement. Productive Simpson clonality was computed per sample as the square root of Simpson's diversity index over productive rearrangements. TCRdb carries this immuneACCESS record with in-frame sequences only. Its versions omit some clonotypes, under half of them owing to an unresolved V gene in the studies checked, with the rest unexplained. Clone size and the V and J calls come from that table; the DNA yielded D and trimming. The sample table shows roughly 230,000 clones, and under 90% are seen once. About 3.7% of the sample goes to the ten largest clones.

Enrolling through a virtual design, the prospective study's participants ranged in age from roughly 18 to 95 years and lived across 20 to 30 United States geographic areas. In the prospective study, participants were assigned to cohorts based on the clinical history participants reported in a screening survey and a study questionnaire. Recovered participants in ImmuneRACE Cohort 3 were defined by two consecutive negative NP/OP PCR tests, clearance by a healthcare professional, or resolution of symptoms. In the prospective study, whole blood, serum and a nasopharyngeal or oropharyngeal swab were collected from each participant by mobile phlebotomists. Participants in the prospective study had the option to provide additional blood draws and questionnaires over a roughly two-month period. Before DNA extraction, prospective study blood samples were shipped either frozen or at room temperature. Comments on this clone: Its target antigen remains unknown. Qualities for individual bases were not recorded, and no much larger clone is one base off.

The sample consisted of PBMCs or T cells enriched from blood (not recorded which). This clonotype was sampled from a woman aged 55-69 years who had recovered from COVID-19.

This receptor carries the CDR3 CASSPEGVADTQYF. Here is the DNA: TGTGCCAGCAGCCCAGAAGGGGTGGCCGATACGCAGTATTTT. This chain joins TRBV5-4 to TRBJ2-3; TRBD1 could be the D gene, as 5 bases match. Trimming takes 4 bases from V and 6 bases from J, and the germline ends sit 15 bases apart. The CDR3 numbers 14 residues from cysteine through phenylalanine. Only the CDR3 portion is preserved as DNA: 42 bases, with reading frame beginning at the first base. Looking up the germline V gene (reference sequence) yields CDR1 SGHNT and CDR2 YYREEE.